This entry describes one T cell receptor beta chain. No antigen is known for it. The data were obtained in a study of identifying expanded T cells in peripheral blood. Study-wide points: Technical replicates showed roughly 1.2 changed clones; around 2 weeks 15 to 20; four weeks 19.

Method: immunoSEQ multiplex PCR; TCRdb's copy keeps in-frame clones and lacks some. The sample holds about 120,000 clones, approximately 84% seen once. This CDR3 is built from 13 residues. V was cut by 2 bases and J by 5 bases, with 9 bases left in between. Germline CDR1 MNHEY, CDR2 SVGAGI. The source material was blood. The TCR originated in a person aged 18-70 years in good health. The chain is built from TRBV6-5 and TRBJ2-5; D is undetermined. The CDR3 DNA is TGTGCCAGCAGTTACGCCCTTGGGGAGACCCAGTACTTC. It is translated as CASSYALGETQYF.